Below are 13 T cell receptor beta chains sequenced from a single sample in a study of CD8 T cells in Susac syndrome (dated by TCRdb to the late 2010s). Libraries were made using the immunoSEQ multiplex PCR assay. RNA was extracted using the RNeasy kit, and about 0.45 to 1 ug of the RNA was reverse transcribed with random hexamers. Starting from the raw public reads, TCRdb applied fastp trimming at Q25, assembled clones with MiXCR and retained in-frame beta chains. Each record represents a unique CDR3 protein, reported with the most common genes and DNA among its rows. The sample table records under 200,000 distinct CDR3 sequences; 91% of these occur just once. The top ten hold around 0.1% of the sample. Source material: CD4+ T cells from PBMCs. The receptors derive from a human donor with Susac syndrome.

The chain uses TRBV12-3 or TRBV12-4 and TRBJ1-2; D perhaps matches TRBD1 (6 bases). The V gene lost 3 bases and the J gene lost 4 bases, with 9 bases spanning the gap. The CDR3 totals 13 residues. CDR3 DNA: TGTGCCAGCAGTTTGTGGGGGGCCTATGGCTACACCTTC. Amino acid sequence: CASSLWGAYGYTF.

The chain couples TRBV20-1 to TRBJ1-4; D perhaps matches TRBD1 (6 bases). The CDR3 is 12 amino acids. With 4 bases removed from V and 7 bases from J, the gap between germline ends came to 10 bases. Germline-derived CDR1 and CDR2 are DFQATT and SNEGSKA (reference sequence). CDR3 amino acids: CSAKDSSEKLFF. The CDR3 bases are TGCAGTGCTAAGGACAGCAGTGAAAAACTGTTTTTT.

The J gene is TRBJ1-1, the V gene TRBV7-8; D not certain. The CDR3 sequence is 14 residues long. Germline CDR1 and CDR2: SGHVS and FQNEAQ. The V and J ends lost 2 bases and 3 bases respectively, with 10 bases between them. CDR3 coding DNA: TGTGCCAGCAGCTTATTATCCGGGGACACTGAAGCTTTCTTT. Its translation is CASSLLSGDTEAFF.

The V and J genes are TRBV5-1 and TRBJ2-7; TRBD2 aligns across 11 bases. J lost 1 base, V lost 5 bases, and 8 bases had no gene match. The CDR3 has 16 residues. In germline, CDR1 is SGHRS, CDR2 YFSETQ. CDR3 coding DNA: TGCGCCAGCAGTGTTTCGACTAGCGGGGTTTCCTACGAGCAGTACTTC. Protein: CASSVSTSGVSYEQYF.

The chain uses TRBV3-1 and TRBJ1-1; D remains ambiguous. The CDR3 extends over 13 amino acids. V lost 0 bases, J lost 1 base, and 3 bases lay in between. Germline loops: CDR1 LGHDT, CDR2 YNNKEL (reference sequence). As DNA, the CDR3 is TGTGCCAGCAGCCAAGACGGGAACACTGAAGCTTTCTTT. Protein: CASSQDGNTEAFF.

V and J are TRBV20-1 and TRBJ2-1, with a possible D match to TRBD2 (6 bases). Germline V gives CDR1 DFQATT, CDR2 SNEGSKA (reference sequence). The germline V and J ends were trimmed by 5 bases and 1 base, with 15 bases remaining between them. The CDR3 totals 15 residues. CDR3 nucleotide sequence: TGCAGTGCTCCGGAGGGGTTCGGTTCCTACAATGAGCAGTTCTTC. Translating gives CSAPEGFGSYNEQFF.

The chain links TRBV28 to TRBJ1-2, with TRBD1 matching 7 bases. Germline trimming cut 5 bases from V and 8 bases from J; bases unmatched to any gene: 11. The CDR3 loop spans 14 amino acids. Germline V gene lookup returns CDR1 MDHEN and CDR2 SYDVKM. CDR3 sequence: CASSLFQEDRGYTF. CDR3 DNA sequence: TGTGCCAGCAGTCTATTCCAGGAGGACAGGGGCTACACCTTC.

This chain links TRBV12-3 or TRBV12-4 with TRBJ1-5; D gene uncertain. CDR3 length: 14 amino acids. V was pared by 4 bases and J by 5 bases, with 12 bases between. The CDR3 coding sequence is TGTGCCAGCAGTTCCCGGGCTGAGGATCAGCCCCAGCATTTT. It translates to CASSSRAEDQPQHF.

The chain recombines TRBV7-8 with TRBJ2-7; TRBD2 matches 9 bases. V shed 1 base and J 4 bases; nucleotides not matched to a gene: 5. CDR1 is SGHVS and CDR2 is FQNEAQ in the germline V gene. The CDR3 has 15 amino acids. The CDR3 DNA follows: TGTGCCAGCAGCTTAGTAGCGGGAGAGGGTTACGAGCAGTACTTC. Translated, it gives CASSLVAGEGYEQYF.

The rearrangement joins TRBV20-1 to TRBJ1-1; 7 bases are a match to TRBD1. Per the germline V gene, CDR1 is DFQATT and CDR2 is SNEGSKA (reference sequence). Trimming took 7 bases from V and 1 from J; bases not matched to a gene: 9. CDR3 length equals 14 residues. The CDR3 loop is CSVSGQLPNTEAFF. The CDR3, as DNA: TGCAGTGTTTCGGGACAGCTACCGAACACTGAAGCTTTCTTT.

The rearrangement links TRBV7-2 to TRBJ1-6; D gene unclear. Germline assignment: CDR1 SGHTA and CDR2 FQGNSA. Trimming took off 2 bases at V and 0 bases at J, with 8 bases between the two ends. This CDR3 is 16 amino acids long. CDR3 nucleotides: TGTGCCAGCAGCTTACGACACAGCTCCTATAATTCACCCCTCCACTTT. As protein: CASSLRHSSYNSPLHF.

V gene TRBV5-4 combines with J gene TRBJ1-1; D might be TRBD1 (5 bases). The CDR3 covers 17 residues. Germline V CDR1 and CDR2: SGHNT, YYREEE (reference sequence). V was trimmed by 2 bases and J by 4 bases, leaving 21 bases between them. The CDR3 region is CASSFYPGPLRGTEAFF. DNA for the CDR3: TGTGCCAGCAGCTTTTACCCGGGCCCCCTGAGGGGCACTGAAGCTTTCTTT.

The chain joins TRBV20-1 to TRBJ2-3; 15 positions match TRBD2. This CDR3 is 16 amino acids long. V dropped 5 bases and J dropped 8; count of bases not matched to a gene: 11. Germline CDR1 DFQATT, CDR2 SNEGSKA (reference sequence). CDR3 loop: CSALGTSGRMGSTQYF. The CDR3 nucleotides read TGCAGTGCTCTAGGGACTAGCGGGAGGATGGGCAGTACGCAGTATTTT.